This T cell receptor beta chain was identified in a study of long-term antiretroviral therapy in people with HIV. A note on this clone: Its specificity is not known.

Study conclusions and caveats: The study collected blood between 2004 and 2017, possibly under older ART regimens. Dominant in the repertoire at all time points were clones expanded before ART.

Treatment locations for all participants with HIV were in the United States. Germline V gene data show CDR1 as SGDLS and CDR2 as YYNGEE. The CDR3 loop spans 19 amino acids. With 0 bases removed from V and 0 bases from J, the gap between germline ends came to 18 bases. An immunoSEQ assay, version v3.0, was performed at survey level. Profiling relied on immunoSEQ multiplex PCR, and the TCRdb table lists in-frame clones only, not all of them. This sample has around 25,000 clones, with 70% to 90% found just once. This clonotype was sampled from a woman younger than 45 with HIV. The specimen was unsorted PBMCs, collected 1.9 years after starting antiretroviral therapy. The chain employs TRBV9 and TRBJ2-2; D is undetermined. The chain's CDR3 is CASSVVRGSTMPNTGELFF. CDR3 in DNA: TGTGCCAGCAGCGTAGTGCGCGGTTCGACAATGCCGAACACCGGGGAGCTGTTTTTT.